Listed below are T cell receptor beta chains from one sample, sequenced in a study of STAT5B mutations in CD4+ large granular lymphocyte leukemia. Some clones are missing from TCRdb's copy, which holds only in-frame ones; the method was immunoSEQ multiplex PCR. The data contain around 32,000 clones, around four fifths of them singletons. Sequenced: CD4+ T cells from blood buffy coats. The source of these receptors is a human donor in good health. The CDR3 runs from the conserved cysteine through the conserved F or W. The D gene is left open where the match is weak. Rows give clone size only sometimes, using once, few, many, or a class for an expanded clone.

few	NA	TRBV28	TRBJ1-5	CASSPGTPAGQPQHF	TGTGCCAGCAGTCCCGGGACGCCGGCGGGGCAGCCCCAGCATTTT
NA	TRBD1	TRBV6-5	TRBJ1-1	CASIGTVRDEAFF	TGTGCCAGCATTGGGACAGTTCGAGATGAAGCTTTCTTT
few	NA	TRBV6-5	TRBJ1-2	CASSPGYGYTF	TGTGCCAGCAGTCCGGGGTATGGCTACACCTTC
NA	TRBD1	TRBV4-1	TRBJ1-5	CASSQAGQGEANSNQPQHF	TGCGCCAGCAGCCAAGCAGGACAGGGGGAAGCCAATAGCAATCAGCCCCAGCATTTT
once	NA	TRBV19	TRBJ2-3	CASSIARAGTDTQYF	TGTGCCAGTAGTATAGCGCGGGCAGGCACGGATACGCAGTATTTT
NA	TRBD1	TRBV9	TRBJ2-1	CASSVVGQLYNEQFF	TGTGCCAGCAGCGTAGTGGGACAGCTCTACAATGAGCAGTTCTTC
NA	NA	TRBV7-2	TRBJ2-3	CASSLVRRGRPDTQYF	TGTGCCAGCAGCTTAGTTCGGCGGGGACGTCCAGATACGCAGTATTTT
NA	NA	TRBV7-2	TRBJ1-5	CASSPRYGDSNQPQHF	TGTGCCAGCAGCCCCCGGTATGGGGATAGCAATCAGCCCCAGCATTTT
few	NA	TRBV21-1	TRBJ1-2	CASSHRAGMVYGYTF	TGTGCCAGCAGCCACCGTGCGGGGATGGTCTATGGCTACACCTTC
NA	NA	TRBV7-9	TRBJ1-1	CASSLQANTEAFF	TGTGCCAGCAGCTTACAGGCTAACACTGAAGCTTTCTTT
NA	NA	TRBV7-2	TRBJ1-3	CASSPAGSNTIYF	TGTGCCAGCAGCCCGGCGGGGTCGAACACCATATATTTT
NA	NA	TRBV4-1	TRBJ2-7	CASSRGARTDEQYF	TGCGCCAGCAGCCGTGGGGCCCGGACGGACGAGCAGTACTTC
NA	NA	TRBV7-6	TRBJ2-6	CASSLGPGHRNSGANVLTF	TGTGCCAGCAGCTTAGGCCCTGGACACCGAAACTCTGGGGCCAACGTCCTGACTTTC
NA	NA	TRBV10-3	TRBJ1-2	CAISESAREQYGYTF	TGTGCCATCAGTGAGTCAGCCAGGGAACAATATGGCTACACCTTC
NA	NA	TRBV6-5	TRBJ1-1	CASSYSRGTEAFF	TGTGCCAGCAGTTACTCGCGAGGGACTGAAGCTTTCTTT
NA	NA	TRBV19	TRBJ2-5	CASSRGGTNQETQYF	TGTGCCAGTAGTAGGGGAGGGACAAACCAAGAGACCCAGTACTTC
NA	TRBD2	TRBV7-2	TRBJ2-3	CASSPLLAGADTQYF	TGTGCCAGCAGCCCTTTACTAGCGGGGGCAGATACGCAGTATTTT
NA	NA	TRBV27	TRBJ1-4	CASSPGGRREKLFF	TGTGCCAGCAGTCCCGGAGGAAGGCGGGAAAAACTGTTTTTT
few	NA	TRBV19	TRBJ1-1	CASSIGGNRVNTEAFF	TGTGCCAGTAGTATAGGAGGCAACAGAGTTAACACTGAAGCTTTCTTT
NA	NA	TRBV5-5	TRBJ1-4	CASSFLDARNEKLFF	TGTGCCAGCAGCTTCCTTGACGCTAGAAATGAAAAACTGTTTTTT
NA	TRBD2	TRBV2	TRBJ2-5	CASKRRATSGQETQYF	TGTGCCAGCAAGCGGCGGGCAACTAGCGGCCAAGAGACCCAGTACTTC
once	TRBD1	TRBV18	TRBJ1-1	CASSRQGLNTEAFF	TGTGCCAGCTCGAGACAGGGCTTGAACACTGAAGCTTTCTTT
few	NA	TRBV7-2	TRBJ1-4	CASSTARLGEKLFF	TGTGCCAGCAGCACGGCCAGGCTGGGCGAAAAACTGTTTTTT
NA	NA	TRBV28	TRBJ2-5	CASSRKQETQYF	TGTGCCAGCAGTAGGAAGCAAGAGACCCAGTACTTC
few	TRBD1	TRBV7-9	TRBJ1-5	CASSLTGGQPQHF	TGTGCCAGCAGTCTTACAGGGGGCCAGCCCCAGCATTTT
NA	NA	TRBV4-1	TRBJ2-4	CASSQLALLAKNIQYF	TGCGCCAGCAGCCAACTCGCTCTTTTAGCCAAAAACATTCAGTACTTC
few	NA	TRBV11-2	TRBJ1-6	CASSSGVGSPLHF	TGTGCCAGCAGCTCAGGTGTCGGTTCACCCCTCCACTTT
NA	NA	TRBV7-2	TRBJ2-1	CASSPGGYNEQFF	TGTGCCAGCAGCCCTGGAGGTTACAATGAGCAGTTCTTC
few	TRBD1	TRBV4-1	TRBJ2-7	CASSSGTGGREQYF	TGCGCCAGCAGTTCCGGGACAGGGGGTAGAGAGCAGTACTTC
NA	NA	TRBV20-1	TRBJ2-3	CSARSAGTQYF	TGCAGTGCTAGATCGGCAGGGACGCAGTATTTT
few	TRBD1	TRBV19	TRBJ1-1	CASSKLDRGTEAFF	TGTGCCAGTAGTAAGCTCGACAGGGGCACTGAAGCTTTCTTT
NA	TRBD2	TRBV5-4	TRBJ2-3	CASSSSDWGSGGSSTQYF	TGTGCCAGCAGCTCATCCGACTGGGGTAGCGGGGGTTCATCTACGCAGTATTTT
few	NA	TRBV7-9	TRBJ1-4	CASSPRGAGSEKLFF	TGTGCCAGCAGCCCCCGGGGGGCAGGGAGTGAAAAACTGTTTTTT
NA	NA	TRBV10-3	TRBJ2-3	CAISEGGSTDTQYF	TGTGCCATCAGTGAAGGGGGAAGCACAGATACGCAGTATTTT
NA	NA	TRBV5-1	TRBJ1-5	CASSLAGSYSNQPQHF	TGCGCCAGCAGCTTGGCCGGCAGTTATAGCAATCAGCCCCAGCATTTT
few	NA	TRBV12-5	TRBJ1-1	CASGLTPGTKEGDAFF	TGTGCTAGTGGTTTAACCCCCGGGACAAAAGAGGGGGATGCTTTCTTT
few	NA	TRBV4-3	TRBJ1-6	CASSQETGRTNSPLHF	TGCGCCAGCAGCCAAGAGACAGGCAGAACCAATTCACCCCTCCACTTT
NA	TRBD2	TRBV4-3	TRBJ2-7	CASSQTSGGASYEQYF	TGCGCCAGCAGCCAAACTAGCGGGGGGGCATCCTACGAGCAGTACTTC
NA	NA	TRBV19	TRBJ1-1	CASSISARSGTEAFF	TGTGCCAGTAGTATATCCGCGCGGTCGGGCACTGAAGCTTTCTTT
NA	NA	TRBV6-1	TRBJ2-7	CASSETTWASGPFYEQYF	TGTGCCAGCAGTGAAACCACATGGGCCTCGGGACCCTTTTACGAGCAGTACTTC
NA	NA	TRBV27	TRBJ1-2	CASSLSSTGNYGYTF	TGTGCCAGCAGCCTCAGCTCAACAGGGAACTATGGCTACACCTTC
NA	TRBD2	TRBV5-6	TRBJ2-1	CASSLTLAGGPSSYNEQFF	TGTGCCAGCAGCTTGACCTTAGCGGGGGGGCCGAGCTCCTACAATGAGCAGTTCTTC
NA	TRBD1	TRBV27	TRBJ1-4	CASSRQGSREKLFF	TGTGCCAGCAGCCGACAGGGTTCAAGGGAAAAACTGTTTTTT
NA	NA	TRBV7-9	TRBJ1-4	CASSLAQPTNEKLFF	TGTGCCAGCAGCTTAGCACAGCCAACTAATGAAAAACTGTTTTTT
NA	NA	TRBV6-5	TRBJ1-5	CASSYARGYNQPQHF	TGTGCCAGCAGTTACGCTCGGGGGTACAATCAGCCCCAGCATTTT
NA	NA	TRBV4-2	TRBJ2-2	CASSQGVGTYTGELFF	TGTGCCAGCAGCCAAGGAGTCGGGACGTACACCGGGGAGCTGTTTTTT
NA	NA	TRBV7-9	TRBJ2-3	CASSQTTSTDTQYF	TGTGCCAGCAGCCAGACTACTAGCACAGATACGCAGTATTTT
NA	NA	TRBV5-1	TRBJ2-5	CASSLYGSQETQYF	TGCGCCAGCAGCTTGTACGGGTCCCAAGAGACCCAGTACTTC
NA	NA	TRBV10-3	TRBJ1-6	CAIKGSSYNSPLHF	TGTGCCATCAAGGGGAGCTCCTATAATTCACCCCTCCACTTT
NA	NA	TRBV7-9	TRBJ2-1	CASSFFGGPGSTDEQFF	TGTGCCAGCAGCTTTTTCGGGGGGCCGGGATCTACTGATGAGCAGTTCTTC
NA	NA	TRBV6-5	TRBJ1-2	CASSSGTVAVYGYTF	TGTGCCAGCAGTTCCGGGACGGTGGCGGTCTATGGCTACACCTTC
NA	TRBD1	TRBV2	TRBJ1-6	CASSLDRGSNSPLHF	TGTGCCAGCAGTTTAGACAGGGGGTCTAATTCACCCCTCCACTTT